This T cell receptor beta chain comes out of a study of blood T cell repertoires in COVID-19. Across the study: Acute and convalescent COVID-19 samples came from the United States, Italy and Spain.

Measured with immunoSEQ multiplex PCR; TCRdb has only the in-frame clones, and not every one. The table records about 210,000 clones, roughly 82% of them present only once. V lost 4 bases, J lost 2 bases, and 8 bases stayed unmatched. Germline V gives CDR1 LGHNA, CDR2 YSLEER. The CDR3 consists of 15 residues. The source is a woman aged 40 to 50 with acute or convalescent COVID-19. This chain joins TRBV4-3 and TRBJ2-7; 7 bases map to TRBD1. The material sequenced was peripheral blood. The CDR3 DNA sequence: TGCGCCAGCAGCCCCCGACAGGGTTCCCCCTACGAGCAGTACTTC. It encodes CASSPRQGSPYEQYF.